This TCR beta chain was documented in a study of cytomegalovirus exposure and HLA in healthy donors. The PCR ran on 60 Vbeta and 13 Jbeta primers. The repertoire was sequenced with immunoSEQ multiplex PCR; TCRdb's copy has only in-frame clones and lacks some. The sample gives about 140,000 clones, roughly 80% of which show up once; roughly 1.2% is in the top ten. Trimming took 9 bases from V and 0 from J; bases not matched to a gene: 8. The germline CDR1 and CDR2 sequences are MNHNY and SVGAGI (reference sequence). This CDR3 spans 16 amino acids. The TCR was taken from a female donor in good health and CMV-seronegative. The V and J genes are TRBV6-6 and TRBJ2-6; 7 bases are shared with TRBD1. The source material was PBMCs. CDR3 sequence reads: CASEMTGTSGANVLTF. DNA of the CDR3: TGTGCCAGTGAGATGACAGGGACCTCTGGGGCCAACGTCCTGACTTTC.